Given below is one T cell receptor (beta chain) in context. What it binds is unknown. This same CDR3 is encoded by further DNA sequences in the sample. This sample stems from a study of cytomegalovirus exposure and HLA in healthy donors. As for the study in general: Clustering assigned about 80% of the approximately 400 genotyped donors to the Caucasian-associated ancestry cluster. General observations from the study: CMV antigen specificity was confirmed in vitro for a few CMV-associated chains. Certain sequence variants were highly shared and formed a cluster, and this cluster was likely a sequencing artifact.

The CDR3 loop spans 15 amino acids. With 0 bases clipped from V and 5 bases from J, the junction kept 4 bases outside the gene matches. CDR1 is MGHRA and CDR2 is YSYEKL in the germline V gene. This PCR relied on a set of 60 Vbeta primers and 13 Jbeta primers. Clones were sequenced by immunoSEQ multiplex PCR, and TCRdb holds only the in-frame ones, with some missing. Found here are nearly 95,000 clones, over 55% of them singletons; the top ten hold around 6.3%. The receptor was isolated from a woman in her twenties or thirties in good health and CMV-seronegative. Source material: PBMCs. The chain links TRBV4-1 to TRBJ2-1, with 7 bases lining up with TRBD2. CDR3 sequence: CASSQEGLSHNEQFF. For the CDR3, the DNA is TGCGCCAGCAGCCAAGAGGGACTATCCCACAATGAGCAGTTCTTC.